Below, one TCR beta chain is given with its context. Its antigen is currently unknown. The sample belongs to a study of T cells expressing NK-cell markers. Study as a whole: There were seven HCMV-seropositive donors and one seronegative donor among the eight sequenced.

The CDR3 runs to 11 residues. Germline CDR1 reads GTSNPN; CDR2 reads SVGIG (reference sequence). TCRdb re-called the 5' RACE reads and shows each CDR3 protein once, DNA omitted. The sample holds about 390,000 distinct CDR3 sequences. Whole-study results and caveats: Expanded NKG2C+ T cell clones had unclear HCMV specificity.

This receptor was identified in a woman aged 45 to 65 in good health. The sample taken for sequencing was blood T cells: a sorted CD56 or NKG2C T cell subset, CD4+ or CD8+ T cells, or bulk PBMC T cells (not recorded which). This rearrangement joins TRBV30 to TRBJ2-3. The CDR3 reads CAHSATDTQYF.